The rows below give T cell receptor beta chains drawn from one sample of a study of post-analysis software for immune sequencing data. TCRdb passed the PCR reads through MiXCR, listing each CDR3 protein once. The data show around 500,000 distinct CDR3 sequences, around 31% seen once. Source material: blood. Every receptor here comes from a girl aged 2-17 years with multiple sclerosis. The CDR3 runs from the conserved cysteine through the conserved F or W. Each record gives: V gene, clone size, D gene, J gene, CDR3 protein, CDR3 DNA. A D gene is named only where the DNA matches it firmly. Size values are once, few and many counts, or a class for expanded clones, and some rows have none.

V: TRBV20-1
size: .
D: TRBD2
J: TRBJ2-3
CDR3: CSTLAGVMTDTQYF
DNA: TGCAGTACACTAGCGGGGGTCATGACAGATACGCAGTATTTT

V: TRBV6-1
size: few
D: .
J: TRBJ2-7
CDR3: CASSESLRVQQYF
DNA: TGTGCCAGCAGTGAATCATTAAGAGTCCAGCAGTACTTC

V: TRBV5-1
size: .
D: TRBD2
J: TRBJ2-1
CDR3: CASSLPGASGGNEQFF
DNA: TGCGCCAGCAGCTTGCCCGGGGCTAGCGGGGGGAATGAGCAGTTCTTC

V: TRBV27
size: few
D: .
J: TRBJ2-1
CDR3: CASSFIPGAEQFF
DNA: TGTGCCAGCAGTTTCATCCCGGGCGCTGAGCAGTTCTTC

V: TRBV18
size: .
D: TRBD1
J: TRBJ2-7
CDR3: CASSPPSGGSYEQYF
DNA: TGTGCCAGCTCACCACCGTCAGGGGGCTCCTACGAGCAGTACTTC

V: TRBV13
size: .
D: TRBD1
J: TRBJ2-3
CDR3: CASSTRGQGMNTDTQYF
DNA: TGTGCCAGCAGCACCAGGGGACAGGGGATGAACACAGATACGCAGTATTTT

V: TRBV7-9
size: .
D: TRBD1
J: TRBJ2-3
CDR3: CASSLRGTGLSTQYF
DNA: TGTGCCAGCAGCTTAAGAGGGACAGGGCTCTCTACGCAGTATTTT

V: TRBV20-1
size: .
D: .
J: TRBJ2-1
CDR3: CSAGGQNEQFF
DNA: TGCAGTGCCGGGGGGCAGAATGAGCAGTTCTTC

V: TRBV7-9
size: .
D: .
J: TRBJ1-2
CDR3: CASSLGGVTYGYTF
DNA: TGTGCCAGCAGCTTAGGCGGGGTAACCTATGGCTACACCTTC

V: TRBV14
size: .
D: .
J: TRBJ2-5
CDR3: CASSQEVSETQYF
DNA: TGTGCCAGCAGCCAAGAGGTGTCAGAGACCCAGTACTTC

V: TRBV11-2
size: .
D: .
J: TRBJ2-5
CDR3: CASSLSLGQQETQYF
DNA: TGTGCCAGCAGCTTAAGCCTCGGGCAGCAAGAGACCCAGTACTTC

V: TRBV5-1
size: few
D: .
J: TRBJ2-3
CDR3: CASSLLDRPDLTDTQYF
DNA: TGCGCCAGCAGCTTGTTGGACCGGCCGGACCTCACAGATACGCAGTATTTT

V: TRBV24-1
size: few
D: .
J: TRBJ2-5
CDR3: CATSDSRGGQETQYF
DNA: TGTGCCACCAGTGACTCCAGGGGGGGTCAAGAGACCCAGTACTTC

V: TRBV6-1
size: .
D: TRBD1
J: TRBJ1-1
CDR3: CASRHAGTGGRTWTEAFF
DNA: TGTGCCAGCCGACATGCCGGGACAGGGGGCAGGACGTGGACTGAAGCTTTCTTT

V: TRBV18
size: .
D: TRBD1
J: TRBJ2-1
CDR3: CASSGGWTGANNEQFF
DNA: TGTGCCAGCTCAGGGGGATGGACAGGGGCGAACAATGAGCAGTTCTTC

V: TRBV5-1
size: .
D: TRBD2
J: TRBJ2-5
CDR3: CASSHGTSGGQETQYF
DNA: TGCGCCAGCAGCCACGGGACTAGCGGGGGGCAAGAGACCCAGTACTTC

V: TRBV10-3
size: few
D: .
J: TRBJ1-5
CDR3: CATQPDHRKSNQPQHF
DNA: TGTGCCACCCAACCCGATCATAGAAAGAGCAATCAGCCCCAGCATTTT

V: TRBV11-2
size: few
D: TRBD1
J: TRBJ2-1
CDR3: CASSHPGQGYNEQFF
DNA: TGTGCCAGCAGCCATCCGGGACAGGGCTACAATGAGCAGTTCTTC

V: TRBV5-1
size: .
D: TRBD1
J: TRBJ2-7
CDR3: CASSLVSGQGVDEQYF
DNA: TGCGCCAGCAGCCTGGTTTCTGGACAGGGCGTCGACGAGCAGTACTTC

V: TRBV14
size: .
D: .
J: TRBJ1-4
CDR3: CASSRDSHEKLFF
DNA: TGTGCCAGCAGTCGAGACAGCCATGAAAAACTGTTTTTT

V: TRBV4-2
size: .
D: .
J: TRBJ1-5
CDR3: CASSQDESNQPQHF
DNA: TGTGCCAGCAGCCAAGACGAGAGCAATCAGCCCCAGCATTTT

V: TRBV11-2
size: few
D: .
J: TRBJ1-2
CDR3: CASSQLQGIGGGYTF
DNA: TGTGCCAGCAGCCAATTGCAGGGGATCGGTGGTGGCTACACCTTC

V: TRBV6-6
size: many
D: .
J: TRBJ2-3
CDR3: CASTAAISVSVTDTQYF
DNA: TGTGCCAGCACCGCGGCCATTTCGGTGTCCGTCACAGATACGCAGTATTTT

V: TRBV15
size: few
D: .
J: TRBJ1-4
CDR3: CATSRDREQREKLFF
DNA: TGTGCCACCAGCAGAGATCGGGAACAAAGAGAAAAACTGTTTTTT

V: TRBV4-1
size: few
D: .
J: TRBJ1-5
CDR3: CASSQGTLGQPQHF
DNA: TGCGCCAGCAGCCAAGGGACATTAGGTCAGCCCCAGCATTTT

V: TRBV6-5
size: .
D: TRBD1
J: TRBJ2-7
CDR3: CASGQGEQYF
DNA: TGTGCCAGCGGACAGGGCGAGCAGTACTTC

V: TRBV28
size: .
D: .
J: TRBJ1-2
CDR3: CASGLYGGGYTF
DNA: TGTGCCAGCGGACTTTACGGCGGGGGCTACACCTTC

V: TRBV4-2
size: .
D: TRBD1
J: TRBJ2-5
CDR3: CASSQGDRNPKEYF
DNA: TGTGCCAGCAGCCAGGGGGACAGGAACCCCAAGGAGTACTTC

V: TRBV5-1
size: .
D: .
J: TRBJ1-1
CDR3: CASSPQSRAGKAFF
DNA: TGCGCCAGCAGCCCGCAAAGTAGGGCAGGGAAAGCTTTCTTT

V: TRBV10-1
size: .
D: TRBD2
J: TRBJ2-1
CDR3: CASSESGLAGPKGQFF
DNA: TGCGCCAGCAGTGAGTCGGGACTAGCGGGGCCAAAGGGGCAGTTCTTC

V: TRBV5-1
size: .
D: TRBD1
J: TRBJ2-1
CDR3: CTSSLGQGAGEQFF
DNA: TGCACCAGCAGCTTGGGGCAGGGGGCGGGCGAGCAGTTCTTC

V: TRBV4-2
size: .
D: .
J: TRBJ2-1
CDR3: CASSQVYSGEQFF
DNA: TGTGCCAGCAGCCAAGTCTATAGCGGTGAGCAGTTCTTC

V: TRBV29-1
size: .
D: .
J: TRBJ2-7
CDR3: CSFRDGGSYEQYF
DNA: TGCAGCTTTCGGGACGGCGGCTCCTACGAGCAGTACTTC

V: TRBV5-6
size: .
D: .
J: TRBJ2-5
CDR3: CASSQSRSSTDFWIGRETQYF
DNA: TGTGCCAGCAGTCAGAGTCGGAGTTCTACTGACTTTTGGATTGGGAGAGAGACCCAGTACTTC

V: TRBV20-1
size: once
D: TRBD1
J: TRBJ1-4
CDR3: CSATGGVTNEKLFF
DNA: TGCAGTGCTACAGGGGGGGTGACTAATGAAAAACTGTTTTTT

V: TRBV14
size: .
D: .
J: TRBJ2-5
CDR3: CASSQDDAIVETQYF
DNA: TGTGCCAGCAGCCAAGATGACGCGATTGTGGAGACCCAGTACTTC

V: TRBV6-6
size: many
D: .
J: TRBJ1-1
CDR3: CASSLDGQMNTEAFF
DNA: TGTGCCAGCAGCCTCGACGGACAGATGAACACTGAAGCTTTCTTT

V: TRBV12-3/TRBV12-4
size: .
D: .
J: TRBJ2-7
CDR3: CASSPDGWGRSPYEQYF
DNA: TGTGCCAGCAGTCCCGACGGGTGGGGGCGATCCCCCTACGAGCAGTACTTC

V: TRBV20-1
size: few
D: TRBD1
J: TRBJ2-4
CDR3: CSATPDRDIQYF
DNA: TGCAGTGCAACACCGGACAGGGACATTCAGTACTTC

V: TRBV11-2
size: few
D: TRBD2
J: TRBJ2-1
CDR3: CASSPTSGGAGWTNEQFF
DNA: TGTGCCAGCAGCCCGACTAGCGGGGGGGCGGGCTGGACGAATGAGCAGTTCTTC

V: TRBV3-1
size: .
D: .
J: TRBJ2-1
CDR3: CASSREPRAGNGQFF
DNA: TGTGCCAGCAGCCGGGAACCCCGAGCCGGCAATGGGCAGTTCTTC

V: TRBV18
size: few
D: .
J: TRBJ2-7
CDR3: CASSPGHIYEQYF
DNA: TGTGCCAGCTCACCGGGGCATATCTACGAGCAGTACTTC

V: TRBV5-1
size: .
D: TRBD1
J: TRBJ1-6
CDR3: CASSAGQGYNSPLHF
DNA: TGCGCCAGCAGCGCGGGACAGGGGTATAATTCACCCCTCCACTTT

V: TRBV29-1
size: few
D: .
J: TRBJ1-2
CDR3: CSVEPTGDYGYTF
DNA: TGCAGCGTTGAGCCGACAGGAGACTATGGCTACACCTTC

V: TRBV20-1
size: .
D: .
J: TRBJ2-1
CDR3: CSASDPRGAGNEQFF
DNA: TGCAGTGCTAGCGACCCCCGGGGGGCGGGGAATGAGCAGTTCTTC

V: TRBV24-1
size: .
D: TRBD1
J: TRBJ2-5
CDR3: CATSDTPGGETQYF
DNA: TGCGCCACCAGTGATACCCCAGGGGGAGAGACCCAGTACTTC

V: TRBV20-1
size: .
D: TRBD1
J: TRBJ1-1
CDR3: CRARGQTEAFF
DNA: TGCAGGGCTAGGGGACAGACTGAAGCTTTCTTT

V: TRBV21-1
size: .
D: .
J: TRBJ2-7
CDR3: CASSKAKGDRASYEQYF
DNA: TGTGCCAGCAGCAAAGCTAAAGGAGACAGGGCTTCCTACGAGCAGTACTTC

V: TRBV29-1
size: .
D: TRBD2
J: TRBJ2-2
CDR3: CSVIGGDTGELFF
DNA: TGCAGCGTTATCGGGGGGGACACCGGGGAGCTGTTTTTT

V: TRBV27
size: .
D: .
J: TRBJ1-6
CDR3: CASSLQTEGSPLHF
DNA: TGTGCCAGCAGTTTGCAAACAGAAGGTTCACCCCTCCACTTT

V: TRBV7-9
size: few
D: .
J: TRBJ2-3
CDR3: CASSTRGTVSTDTQYF
DNA: TGTGCCAGCAGCACCAGAGGGACGGTTAGCACAGATACGCAGTATTTT

V: TRBV5-1
size: .
D: .
J: TRBJ2-5
CDR3: CASSLEGTSRETQYF
DNA: TGCGCCAGCAGCTTGGAAGGGACCTCGAGGGAGACCCAGTACTTC

V: TRBV20-1
size: .
D: .
J: TRBJ2-1
CDR3: CSASSSKGTRDEQFF
DNA: TGCAGTGCTAGCTCATCTAAAGGGACAAGGGATGAGCAGTTCTTC

V: TRBV7-2
size: once
D: .
J: TRBJ1-2
CDR3: CASSSEQGLGYTF
DNA: TGTGCCAGCAGCTCTGAACAGGGTCTTGGCTACACCTTC

V: TRBV5-1
size: .
D: TRBD1
J: TRBJ2-5
CDR3: CASSSNTGQQRETQYF
DNA: TGCGCCAGCAGCTCCAATACGGGACAGCAGCGGGAGACCCAGTACTTC

V: TRBV7-9
size: few
D: TRBD1
J: TRBJ1-2
CDR3: CASSSPGQGLFAFGYTF
DNA: TGTGCCAGCAGCTCCCCGGGACAGGGGTTATTCGCTTTCGGCTACACCTTC

V: TRBV10-3
size: few
D: TRBD2
J: TRBJ2-5
CDR3: CAIRESGGQETQYF
DNA: TGTGCCATCAGGGAAAGCGGGGGCCAAGAGACCCAGTACTTC

V: TRBV20-1
size: once
D: .
J: TRBJ1-1
CDR3: CSARAPLSRLNTEAFF
DNA: TGCAGTGCTAGAGCGCCCCTAAGTCGGCTGAACACTGAAGCTTTCTTT

V: TRBV5-1
size: .
D: .
J: TRBJ1-2
CDR3: CASSRGRGPRDGYTF
DNA: TGCGCCAGCAGTCGGGGGAGAGGGCCGCGGGATGGCTACACCTTC

V: TRBV5-1
size: .
D: .
J: TRBJ2-7
CDR3: CASRLGSSYEQYF
DNA: TGCGCCAGCCGACTGGGGAGCTCCTACGAGCAGTACTTC